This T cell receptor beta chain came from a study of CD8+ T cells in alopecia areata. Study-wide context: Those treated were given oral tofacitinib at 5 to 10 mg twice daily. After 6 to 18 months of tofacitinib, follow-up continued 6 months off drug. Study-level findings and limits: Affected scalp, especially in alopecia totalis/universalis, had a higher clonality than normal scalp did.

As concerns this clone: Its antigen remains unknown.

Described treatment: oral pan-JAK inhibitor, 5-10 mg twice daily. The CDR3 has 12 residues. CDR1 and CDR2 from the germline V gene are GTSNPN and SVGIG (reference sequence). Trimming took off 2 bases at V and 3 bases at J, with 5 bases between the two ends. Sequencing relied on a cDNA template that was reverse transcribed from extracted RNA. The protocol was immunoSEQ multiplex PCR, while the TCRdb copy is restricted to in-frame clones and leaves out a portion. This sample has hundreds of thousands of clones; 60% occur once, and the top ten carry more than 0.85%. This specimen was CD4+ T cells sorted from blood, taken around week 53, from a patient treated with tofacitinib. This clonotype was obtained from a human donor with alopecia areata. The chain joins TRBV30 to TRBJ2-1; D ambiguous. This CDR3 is CAWSNSYNEQFF. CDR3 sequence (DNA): TGTGCCTGGAGTAACAGCTACAATGAGCAGTTCTTC.